This entry lists 8 T cell receptor beta chains sequenced from one sample in a study of blood T cell repertoires in COVID-19. The assay was immunoSEQ multiplex PCR, and TCRdb's table has in-frame clones only and misses some. The sample holds 65,000 to 80,000 clones; over 75% are singletons and the top ten take 11%. Sequenced input: peripheral blood. The receptors derive from a man between 50 and 59 years old with acute or convalescent COVID-19.

J is TRBJ1-4 and V is TRBV3-1 (or the pseudogene TRBV3-2), with D hard to call. Germline V CDR1 and CDR2: LGHDT, YNNKEL (reference sequence). The CDR3 length is 12 residues. Trimming left V 4 bases short and J 7 bases short, with 7 bases between. The CDR3 reads CASSPPGEKLFF. The CDR3 nucleotides are TGTGCCAGCAGCCCGCCAGGTGAAAAACTGTTTTTT.

This chain links TRBV3-1 (or the pseudogene TRBV3-2) with TRBJ2-2; 11 positions agree with TRBD2. Germline V gene data show CDR1 as LGHDT and CDR2 as YNNKEL (reference sequence). Trimming cost V 2 bases and J 4 bases; bases outside gene matches: 9. The CDR3 extends over 18 amino acids. The CDR3 DNA reads TGTGCCAGCAGCCAATTCTTAGCGGGGGGGCCTGGCACCGGGGAGCTGTTTTTT. This gives the protein CASSQFLAGGPGTGELFF.

The chain joins TRBV7-2 to TRBJ2-1, with 10 bases that match TRBD2. The ends lost 2 bases at V and 12 bases at J; junction bases unmatched: 7. The CDR3 contains 14 residues. Germline CDR1 SGHTA, CDR2 FQGNSA. The chain's CDR3 is CASSLRGLASRQFF. The CDR3 bases are TGTGCCAGCAGCTTAAGGGGACTAGCGAGTAGGCAGTTCTTC.

In this sample, this clone turned up a few times. This rearrangement joins TRBV7-7 to TRBJ2-5, with 8 bases fitting TRBD1. CDR1 and CDR2 (germline): SSHAT, FNYEAQ (reference sequence). Losses at the gene ends were 5 bases for V and 4 bases for J; bases not matched to a gene: 6. The CDR3 is 14 amino acids. CDR3 amino acids: CASSLWTGRETQYF. CDR3 in DNA: TGTGCCAGCAGCCTCTGGACAGGGAGAGAGACCCAGTACTTC.

V is TRBV5-6 and J is TRBJ1-4; D not resolved. CDR1 and CDR2 (germline): SGHDT, YYEEEE. This CDR3 is built from 16 residues. Trimming took off 1 base at V and 8 bases at J, with 18 bases between the two ends. CDR3 DNA: TGTGCCAGCAGCTTGTTGTCGGCGCTTGAGGCGGAAAAACTGTTTTTT. It encodes CASSLLSALEAEKLFF.

The chain couples TRBV10-3 to TRBJ2-7, with 7 bases matching TRBD2. The germline gives CDR1 ENHRY, CDR2 SYGVKD. The CDR3 length is 13 residues. The V segment lost 9 bases and the J segment 4 bases; nucleotides outside the gene matches: 9. The CDR3 protein is CAIPEAGRYEQYF. CDR3 in DNA: TGTGCCATTCCCGAAGCGGGGAGGTACGAGCAGTACTTC.

CDR3 protein: CASSLGLAGGSRDEQFF. CDR3 DNA: TGTGCCAGCAGCTTGGGGCTAGCGGGAGGGTCCCGGGATGAGCAGTTCTTC. The chain is built from TRBV5-6 and TRBJ2-1; 12 positions match TRBD2. CDR1 is SGHDT and CDR2 is YYEEEE in the germline V gene. This CDR3 contains 17 residues. Germline trimming cut 0 bases from V and 8 bases from J; bases unmatched to any gene: 9.

The chain links TRBV28 to TRBJ2-7, with TRBD2 as a possible D gene (6 bases). The CDR3 contains 15 residues. V lost 3 bases to trimming and J lost 0 bases, with 12 bases between them. Germline V gives CDR1 MDHEN, CDR2 SYDVKM. The CDR3 sequence: CASSFSGGSSYEQYF. Here the CDR3 DNA reads TGTGCCAGCAGTTTTTCTGGAGGGAGCTCCTACGAGCAGTACTTC.